These 30 T cell receptor beta chains originate from one sample sequenced in a study of T cell responses to AZD1222 COVID-19 vaccine. TCRdb's copy holds only in-frame clones and misses some; the assay was immunoSEQ multiplex PCR. The data contain about 60,000 clones, over 80% of them singletons. The sample here was peripheral blood, taken 28 days after the second dose of the MenACWY control vaccine. The receptors were sampled from an adult who received the MenACWY meningococcal vaccine as a control.

Regarding this clone: One end of the junction is discordant with germline, which a read error may explain. This chain joins TRBV6-5 and TRBJ2-2; D may correspond to TRBD1 or TRBD2 (5 bases each). Germline V gives CDR1 MNHEY, CDR2 SVGAGI. The CDR3 consists of 12 residues. For the CDR3, the DNA is TGTGCAAGCACGCGAGGGGCCGGGGAGCTGTTTTTT. Translated: CASTRGAGELFF.

This chain connects TRBV9 to TRBJ2-3; D is ambiguous. This CDR3 is built from 12 residues. The V and J ends lost 3 bases and 5 bases respectively, with 7 bases between them. Germline V gives CDR1 SGDLS, CDR2 YYNGEE. CDR3 DNA: TGTGCCAGCAGCGGGTACGGAGATACGCAGTATTTT. Translation: CASSGYGDTQYF.

This clone appeared a single time. The J gene is TRBJ2-2, the V gene TRBV6-2 or TRBV6-3, with D possibly matching TRBD2 (6 bases). CDR1 and CDR2 from the germline V gene are MNHEY and SVGEGT. V dropped 4 bases and J dropped 1 base, with 16 bases sitting between them. CDR3 size: 17 residues. Here the CDR3 reads CASSFWGRGMNTGELFF. The CDR3 coding sequence is TGTGCCAGCAGTTTTTGGGGTCGCGGGATGAACACCGGGGAGCTGTTTTTT.

The chain links TRBV12-5 to TRBJ1-4, with TRBD1 as a possible D gene (6 bases). The V gene lost 1 base and the J gene lost 7 bases, with 13 bases spanning the gap. This CDR3 spans 15 amino acids. The germline V gene has CDR1 LGHNT and CDR2 FRNRAP. In nucleotides, the CDR3 is TGTGCTAGTGGTTTGGCCAGGGGATTGAGTGAAAAACTGTTTTTT. Protein sequence: CASGLARGLSEKLFF.

The sample holds a few counts of this clone. The CDR3 nucleotides read TGTGCCAGCAGCTTAGGGGAAAGGGTCGGCAGATACTCTGGAAACACCATATATTTT. This translates into CASSLGERVGRYSGNTIYF. This chain links TRBV5-8 with TRBJ1-3, with D maybe TRBD1 (5 bases). The CDR3 runs 19 residues. V was trimmed by 2 bases and J by 0 bases, leaving 21 bases between them. Per the germline V gene, CDR1 is SGHTS and CDR2 is YDEGEE.

V and J are TRBV10-3 and TRBJ2-1; D is perhaps TRBD1 (6 bases). Per the germline V gene, CDR1 is ENHRY and CDR2 is SYGVKD. Trimming pared 8 bases from V and 3 bases from J, leaving 17 bases between. This CDR3 spans 15 amino acids. The CDR3 sequence: CAIGAGDVRYNEQFF. DNA for the CDR3: TGTGCCATCGGGGCAGGGGACGTTCGCTACAATGAGCAGTTCTTC.

The V gene is TRBV5-1, the J gene TRBJ2-7; D not certain. The V end was cut by 1 base, the J end by 0 bases, with 8 bases between. Germline-derived CDR1 and CDR2 are SGHRS and YFSETQ. This CDR3 has 14 residues. CDR3 sequence (DNA): TGCGCCAGCAGCTTGTTGCTAAGCTCCTACGAGCAGTACTTC. Its translation: CASSLLLSSYEQYF.

The chain combines TRBV7-2 with TRBJ1-4; no definite D call. The germline V and J ends were trimmed by 5 bases and 5 bases, with 9 bases remaining between them. Looked up from germline, CDR1 is SGHTA and CDR2 is FQGNSA. The CDR3 is 13 residues long. The CDR3, as DNA: TGTGCCAGCAGCCCCATGGAAAATGAAAAACTGTTTTTT. The encoded protein is CASSPMENEKLFF.

This chain uses TRBV9 with TRBJ2-7; either TRBD1 or TRBD2 may fit D (5 bases each). The CDR3 has 15 amino acids. Deletions cut 3 bases from V and 2 bases from J, with 15 bases between. Per the germline V gene, CDR1 is SGDLS and CDR2 is YYNGEE. The CDR3 DNA reads as TGTGCCAGCAGCGCGACCGGGACGGGGACCTACGAGCAGTACTTC. As protein: CASSATGTGTYEQYF.

V gene TRBV9 combines with J gene TRBJ2-1; 8 nucleotides agree with TRBD2. CDR1 and CDR2 (germline): SGDLS, YYNGEE. V was clipped by 0 bases and J by 8 bases; unmatched bases: 7. The CDR3 extends over 15 amino acids. The CDR3 protein is CASSVADGRVDEQFF. Written as DNA, the CDR3 is TGTGCCAGCAGCGTAGCGGACGGGAGGGTCGATGAGCAGTTCTTC.

The chain employs TRBV5-1 and TRBJ2-7; D unclear. The V gene's germline CDR1 is SGHRS and CDR2 YFSETQ. V was trimmed by 5 bases and J by 7 bases, leaving 16 bases between them. The CDR3 runs 13 residues. Here the CDR3 DNA reads TGCGCCAGCAGTCTAGGGTATCTCTGGGAGCAGTACTTC. This codes for CASSLGYLWEQYF.

This clone is a singleton in its sample. This chain uses TRBV7-8 with TRBJ1-5; D not resolved. This CDR3 region has 13 residues. CDR1 and CDR2 (germline): SGHVS, FQNEAQ. The V gene lost 3 bases and the J gene lost 5 bases, with 8 bases spanning the gap. CDR3 sequence (DNA): TGTGCCAGCAGCTTTGGAGAGGATCAGCCCCAGCATTTT. It yields the protein CASSFGEDQPQHF.

This CDR3 reads CASSPQGATNEKLFF. The DNA for the CDR3 is TGCGCCAGCAGCCCACAGGGTGCAACTAATGAAAAACTGTTTTTT. The chain is built from TRBV5-1 and TRBJ1-4, with D possibly matching TRBD1 (6 bases). The CDR3 has 15 residues. V was pared by 4 bases and J by 0 bases, with 10 bases between. Looked up from germline, CDR1 is SGHRS and CDR2 is YFSETQ.

The rearrangement links TRBV27 to TRBJ2-7; 8 bases match TRBD2. There are 14 residues in the CDR3. With 5 bases clipped from V and 2 bases from J, the junction kept 5 bases outside the gene matches. CDR1 MNHEY and CDR2 SMNVEV come from the germline V gene (reference sequence). This CDR3 is CASSKQAGAYEQYF. CDR3 DNA: TGTGCCAGCAGTAAGCAAGCGGGGGCCTACGAGCAGTACTTC.

V usage is TRBV7-2 and J usage is TRBJ2-1; 10 bases are a match to TRBD1. The CDR3 sequence is 14 residues long. The germline CDR1 and CDR2 sequences are SGHTA and FQGNSA. The trim removed 2 bases at V and 8 bases at J, leaving 3 bases unmatched. The CDR3 protein is CASSLTTGGDEQFF. DNA of the CDR3: TGTGCCAGCAGCTTAACGACAGGGGGCGATGAGCAGTTCTTC.

This sequence joins TRBV5-5 and TRBJ2-1; D unresolved. CDR1 is SGHKS and CDR2 is YYEKEE in the germline V gene (reference sequence). Between the trimmed V and J ends, which lost 3 bases and 4 bases, there was a span of 5 bases. This CDR3 has 12 amino acids. CDR3 DNA sequence: TGTGCCAGCAGCTACCTGTACAATGAGCAGTTCTTC. Translating it yields CASSYLYNEQFF.

The rearrangement links TRBV12-3 or TRBV12-4 to TRBJ2-2; possible D gene TRBD2, 5 bases. CDR3 length: 12 amino acids. Trimming removed 5 bases from V and 5 bases from J, with 6 bases in between. The CDR3 DNA reads as TGTGCCAGCAGTAGGGAGACCGGGGAGCTGTTTTTT. Its protein product is CASSRETGELFF.

J is TRBJ1-1 and V is TRBV4-1, with D possibly being TRBD1 (5 bases). In germline, CDR1 is MGHRA, CDR2 YSYEKL. V was trimmed by 3 bases and J by 1 base, leaving 9 bases between them. This CDR3 contains 14 residues. CDR3 region: CASSQLQGNTEAFF. The CDR3 DNA reads as TGCGCCAGCAGCCAGCTTCAGGGGAACACTGAAGCTTTCTTT.

The V call is TRBV4-1, the J call TRBJ2-2; D might be TRBD2 (6 bases). Per germline, CDR1 MGHRA and CDR2 YSYEKL. The V and J ends lost 2 bases and 2 bases respectively, with 9 bases between them. The CDR3 has 15 amino acids. The CDR3 here is CASSQPGGNTGELFF. In DNA, the CDR3 is TGCGCCAGCAGCCAACCCGGGGGAAACACCGGGGAGCTGTTTTTT.

This chain links TRBV6-1 with TRBJ1-2, with D hard to call. Germline assignment: CDR1 MNHNS and CDR2 SASEGT. V was clipped by 6 bases and J by 8 bases, with 16 bases between them. The CDR3 runs 13 residues. The CDR3 bases are TGTGCCAGCAGCCAGACCCCCGAGGGAGGCTACACCTTC. Protein product: CASSQTPEGGYTF.

This chain uses TRBV28 with TRBJ1-2; 8 nucleotides match TRBD1. V trimming: 4 bases; J trimming: 7 bases; junction bases outside the gene matches: 2. Germline V gene data show CDR1 as MDHEN and CDR2 as SYDVKM. This CDR3 region has 12 residues. Here the CDR3 reads CASSWTGIGYTF. The CDR3 region has the DNA TGTGCCAGCAGTTGGACAGGGATTGGCTACACCTTC.

V and J are TRBV29-1 and TRBJ2-5; 8 nucleotides match TRBD1. CDR1 and CDR2 (germline): SQVTM, ANQGSEA. With 7 bases clipped from V and 4 bases from J, the junction kept 5 bases outside the gene matches. This CDR3 region has 12 residues. The chain's CDR3 is CSALDRAETQYF. The CDR3 DNA follows: TGCAGCGCCCTGGACAGGGCAGAGACCCAGTACTTC.

This chain connects TRBV5-4 to TRBJ2-7; D is undetermined. The CDR3 consists of 13 residues. From germline, CDR1 is SGHNT and CDR2 YYREEE (reference sequence). V was pared by 0 bases and J by 3 bases, with 7 bases between. Here the CDR3 reads CASSLDRNYEQYF. The CDR3 coding sequence is TGTGCCAGCAGCTTGGACAGAAACTACGAGCAGTACTTC. Drawing the rest from reference TRBV5-4 and TRBJ2-7, the complete variable domain is ETGVTQSPTHLIKTRGQQVTLRCSSQSGHNTVSWYQQALGQGPQFIFQYYREEENGRGNFPPRFSGLQFPNYSSELNVNALELDDSALYLCASSLDRNYEQYFGPGTRLTVT.

In regard to this clone: An end of the junction does not agree with germline; a read error may underlie this. This chain connects TRBV12-3 or TRBV12-4 to TRBJ1-4, with D maybe TRBD1 (6 bases). The CDR3 is made up of 11 amino acids. The CDR3 bases are TGTGCCAGCAGTGGCCCGGGACACCGGCTTTTT. Translation gives CASSGPGHRLF.

The chain couples TRBV3-1 (or the pseudogene TRBV3-2) to TRBJ1-2, with 7 positions matching TRBD1. The CDR3 is 16 residues long. J was trimmed by 0 bases and V by 4 bases; bases with no gene match: 8. Germline CDR1 is LGHDT and CDR2 is YNNKEL (reference sequence). CDR3 region: CASSRGGDSANYGYTF. CDR3 nucleotide sequence: TGTGCCAGCAGCCGAGGGGGGGACAGTGCTAACTATGGCTACACCTTC.

This clone occurred once. The chain recombines TRBV4-3 with TRBJ1-3, with D unresolved. CDR1 and CDR2 (germline): LGHNA, YSLEER. The CDR3 contains 16 residues. The V gene lost 1 base and the J gene lost 1 base, with 11 bases spanning the gap. The CDR3 sequence: CASSQGPTGSGNTIYF. Written as DNA, the CDR3 is TGCGCCAGCAGCCAAGGCCCAACCGGGTCTGGAAACACCATATATTTT.

This rearrangement joins TRBV6-2 or TRBV6-3 to TRBJ2-7; 7 bases align to TRBD1. CDR1 and CDR2 from the germline V gene are MNHEY and SVGEGT. The V segment lost 4 bases and the J segment 2 bases; nucleotides outside the gene matches: 2. The CDR3 extends over 13 amino acids. The CDR3 protein is CASSLQGTYEQYF. The CDR3 DNA follows: TGTGCCAGCAGTTTACAGGGGACCTACGAGCAGTACTTC.

V and J are TRBV2 and TRBJ2-2; D perhaps matches TRBD2 (5 bases). From germline, CDR1 is SNHLY and CDR2 FYNNEI. This CDR3 region has 13 residues. V lost 9 bases and J lost 6, with 14 bases in between. The CDR3 loop is CARAAGWAGELFF. The CDR3 DNA reads as TGTGCCAGAGCGGCGGGTTGGGCCGGGGAGCTGTTTTTT.

The chain uses TRBV6-5 and TRBJ1-5; TRBD1 might be the D (5 bases). V was shortened by 11 bases and J by 4 bases, with 15 bases between the two germline ends. The CDR3 has 13 residues. CDR1 and CDR2 from the germline V gene are MNHEY and SVGAGI. The CDR3: CAGRDSMNQPQHF. CDR3 in DNA: TGTGCCGGACGGGACTCCATGAATCAGCCCCAGCATTTT.

The rearrangement joins TRBV7-2 to TRBJ1-1, with D unresolved. This CDR3 spans 14 amino acids. Trimming removed 0 bases from V and 1 base from J, with 6 bases in between. CDR1 is SGHTA, CDR2 FQGNSA, per germline. The CDR3 DNA follows: TGTGCCAGCAGCTTAGCGGGATGGAACACTGAAGCTTTCTTT. Residues: CASSLAGWNTEAFF.